This entry features one T cell receptor beta chain sequence. Its antigen specificity is not known. Base qualities are missing; no much larger clone stands one base away. These data come from a study of blood T cell repertoires in COVID-19 (dated by TCRdb to 2020 to 2021). Context from the whole study: Samples covering the acute and convalescent phases of COVID-19 were provided by collaborators in the United States, Italy and Spain. The samples were drawn from two sources: the first 160 participants of the ongoing ImmuneRACE study, and 1,000 to 1,500 subjects contributed by 6 global collaborators. Deeply sampled blood TCRbeta repertoires from subjects exposed to, actively infected with, or recovered from COVID-19 were included in the dataset. Where HLA class I and class II types were available, the types were taken from metadata supplied by the sample provider, not from assay-based typing. The repertoires were made available in a free public database intended to serve as a resource for research on the immune response to SARS-CoV-2. The material from the prospective study consisted of cDNA or gDNA derived from T cells, B-cell-depleted T cells, or PBMCs. Nearly every sample came with metadata listing a de-identified subject ID, COVID-19 status, age in years and sex.

TCRbeta CDR3 regions were amplified from genomic DNA using the immunoSEQ Assay, a bias-controlled multiplex PCR. As for how the authors treated the data: The number of nucleated cells in each sample was estimated from the amplification of reference gene primers within the assay. To quantify the absolute abundance of each unique TCRbeta CDR3 rearrangement, sequence reads were collapsed and filtered. For each sample, productive Simpson clonality was calculated as the square root of Simpson's diversity index across productive rearrangements. TCRdb provides this immuneACCESS table in a form limited to in-frame rearrangements. Some clones are lacking; in checked studies, under half of them reflect an unresolved V gene, and why the rest are absent is not known. That table supplies the V and J calls and clone size; D and trimming were determined from the DNA. The sample table lists approximately 76,000 clones, about 86% of them with a count of one. Of the sample, 35% to 40% is held by the ten largest clones.

Whole blood was collected in K2EDTA tubes by collaborating institutions according to the institutions' own protocols. For TCRbeta analysis, collaborators shipped samples in one of three forms: frozen whole blood, isolated PBMCs, or DNA extracted from either of those sample types. From the cysteine up to the phenylalanine, the CDR3 has a length of 14 residues. Only the CDR3 part of the read is kept: 42 bases, read in frame from the first base. Trimming takes 1 base from V and 6 bases from J, and the germline ends sit 10 bases apart. For CDR1 and CDR2, the germline V gene (reference sequence) lists LGHDT and YNNKEL. Overall study results and their limits: The quantity of clinical and demographic metadata differed by source and by participant and was supplied without curation.

This chain joins TRBV3-1 (or the pseudogene TRBV3-2) to TRBJ1-5; TRBD1 is a possible D gene, resting on 6 matching bases. The TCR was taken from a man older than 75 with active or convalescent COVID-19. The source material was peripheral blood. The nucleotides read TGTGCCAGCAGCCAAGGTTCAGGGGCTCAGCCCCAGCATTTT. Translated, this is CASSQGSGAQPQHF.